These T cell receptor beta chains were read from a single sample in a study of cytomegalovirus exposure and HLA in healthy donors. Clones were sequenced by immunoSEQ multiplex PCR, and TCRdb holds only the in-frame ones, with some missing. The sample lists over 130,000 clones, 80% occurring once. The sample comprised PBMCs. All receptors derive from a female donor in good health and CMV-seronegative. The CDR3 runs from the conserved cysteine through the conserved F or W. A D gene is named only where the DNA matches it firmly. The size entry is marked missing in some rows and otherwise reads once, few, many or a size class.

D	V	size	J	DNA	CDR3
NA	TRBV4-2	NA	TRBJ2-1	TGTGCCAGCAGCCACGCGGGGACTCCTACCTACAATGAGCAGTTCTTC	CASSHAGTPTYNEQFF
NA	TRBV29-1	NA	TRBJ2-2	TGCAGCGTTGATCAGACCGGGGAGCTGTTTTTT	CSVDQTGELFF
NA	TRBV5-4	NA	TRBJ2-3	TGTGCCAGCAGCCCGGCGGTTGGGGGGTCAGATACGCAGTATTTT	CASSPAVGGSDTQYF
TRBD2	TRBV7-9	NA	TRBJ2-7	TGTGCCAGCAGCTTAGAGGCGGGAGGCGAGCAGTACTTC	CASSLEAGGEQYF
NA	TRBV28	NA	TRBJ2-7	TGTGCCAGCAGTGGTGGGGGCCTCTCCTACGAGCAGTACTTC	CASSGGGLSYEQYF
NA	TRBV6-1	NA	TRBJ1-2	TGTGCCACCCAGCGACAGTGGAACTATGGCTACACCTTC	CATQRQWNYGYTF
NA	TRBV15	NA	TRBJ1-3	TGTGCCACCAGCAGAGATCAGGGTTCTGGAAACACCATATATTTT	CATSRDQGSGNTIYF
TRBD2	TRBV5-1	NA	TRBJ2-1	TGCGCCAGCAGCACCACTAGCGGGAGTTCCTACAATGAGCAGTTCTTC	CASSTTSGSSYNEQFF
NA	TRBV6-5	NA	TRBJ1-4	TGTGCCAGCAGTTACTCGACAGCAACTAATGAAAAACTGTTTTTT	CASSYSTATNEKLFF
TRBD1	TRBV28	once	TRBJ2-7	TGTGCCAGCGTCCCCGGGACAGTCTACGAGCAGTACTTC	CASVPGTVYEQYF
NA	TRBV10-1	once	TRBJ2-2	TGCGCCAGCAGGCAGGGGTCGGGCGGGGAGCTGTTTTTT	CASRQGSGGELFF
NA	TRBV7-2	NA	TRBJ1-4	TGTGCCAGCAGCTTCCGGGACTCTGAAAAACTGTTTTTT	CASSFRDSEKLFF
NA	TRBV4-1	NA	TRBJ1-2	TGCGCCAGCAGCCGCCGACTAGAGAACTATGGCTACACCTTC	CASSRRLENYGYTF
TRBD2	TRBV2	NA	TRBJ2-1	TGTGCCAGCAGGGGACTAGCGGGAGGGGGCAATGAGCAGTTCTTC	CASRGLAGGGNEQFF
TRBD2	TRBV27	once	TRBJ2-3	TGTGCCAGCAGTCCATCGACTAGCGGGGTCCTCACAGATACGCAGTATTTT	CASSPSTSGVLTDTQYF
NA	TRBV28	few	TRBJ1-4	TGTGCCAGCAGACAGCTCCTTAATGAAAAACTGTTTTTT	CASRQLLNEKLFF
TRBD2	TRBV20-1	NA	TRBJ2-1	TGCAGTGCTAATGTAGCGGGAGGGGGATTCTTC	CSANVAGGGFF
NA	TRBV6-1	NA	TRBJ2-5	TGTGCCAGCAGCGCCCCAGGGGAGACCCAGTACTTC	CASSAPGETQYF
NA	TRBV2	few	TRBJ2-3	TGTGCCAGTTACTTCACAGATACGCAGTATTTT	CASYFTDTQYF
NA	TRBV7-8	NA	TRBJ2-5	TGTGCCAGCAGCTCCACCGAGGCCCTCGCGGGTTGGGAGACCCAGTACTTC	CASSSTEALAGWETQYF
NA	TRBV28	once	TRBJ1-1	TGTGCCAGCATCCCTTGGCCACTTGACTCGGCTTTCTTT	CASIPWPLDSAFF
NA	TRBV7-3	NA	TRBJ1-2	TGTGCCAGCAGCCCCCCTAACAGGGAGGGTGGCTACACCTTC	CASSPPNREGGYTF
NA	TRBV6-1	few	TRBJ2-1	TGTGCCAGCAGTGACGACAGTAATGGCTACAATGAGCAGTTCTTC	CASSDDSNGYNEQFF
TRBD2	TRBV2	NA	TRBJ2-7	TGTGCCAGCATGAGGGGGACGACTAGCGGGAACGAGCAGTACTTC	CASMRGTTSGNEQYF
TRBD2	TRBV10-1	NA	TRBJ2-3	TGCGCCAGCAGTGAGGGACTAGCGGGAGAAGAGGGATTCTGGGATACGCAGTATTTT	CASSEGLAGEEGFWDTQYF
NA	TRBV27	NA	TRBJ2-2	TGTGCCAGCAGCCGAATTGACAGGTCCACCGGGGAGCTGTTTTTT	CASSRIDRSTGELFF
NA	TRBV12-2	NA	TRBJ2-5	TGTGCAAGTCGCTTTAATCCACGGGGGGCTAGCGGGAGGCCATTGCAAGAGACCCAGTACTTC	CASRFNPRGASGRPLQETQYF
TRBD1	TRBV28	NA	TRBJ1-5	TGTGCCACCAGGACCGTGGGACAGAACAATCAGCCCCAGCATTTT	CATRTVGQNNQPQHF
NA	TRBV30	NA	TRBJ2-7	TGTGCCTGGACGGACACCTACGAGCAGTACTTC	CAWTDTYEQYF
TRBD1	TRBV28	NA	TRBJ2-1	TGTGCCAGCAGCCTGGACAGGGGTGGCTACAATGAGCAGTTCTTC	CASSLDRGGYNEQFF
NA	TRBV5-1	NA	TRBJ2-1	TGCGCCAGCGCGCAATCAGCGGACCGCTCCTACAATGAGCAGTTCTTC	CASAQSADRSYNEQFF
TRBD2	TRBV4-1	few	TRBJ2-7	TGCGCCAGCAGCCCGAGCGGGTTTGGACTAGCAAAACTCGAGCAGTACTTC	CASSPSGFGLAKLEQYF
TRBD1	TRBV25-1	once	TRBJ1-2	TGTGCCAGCAGTGAATCCGGGACAGCTTCCTATGGCTACACCTTC	CASSESGTASYGYTF
NA	TRBV10-3	NA	TRBJ1-2	TGTGCCATCAGTTCGGATCTGACGAGGTATGGCTACACCTTC	CAISSDLTRYGYTF
TRBD1	TRBV6-5	NA	TRBJ2-7	TGTGCCAGCAGTTTGGGACAGTCCTACGAGCAGTACTTC	CASSLGQSYEQYF
TRBD2	TRBV5-1	once	TRBJ2-1	TGCGCCAGCAGCTTGGCCAGACTAGCGGGAGTAGGTGAGCAGTTCTTC	CASSLARLAGVGEQFF
NA	TRBV27	once	TRBJ2-6	TGTGCCAGCAGTTTATCGGTTGGTGTCGACAGGGCGGGAGGTTCTGGGGCCAACGTCCTGACTTTC	CASSLSVGVDRAGGSGANVLTF
NA	TRBV28	NA	TRBJ1-1	TGTGCCAGCACCCAACGGACAGCGAACACTGAAGCTTTCTTT	CASTQRTANTEAFF
NA	TRBV28	NA	TRBJ2-4	TGTGCCAGCAGTTTACGGTGGGAGGAGGCCAAAAACATTCAGTACTTC	CASSLRWEEAKNIQYF
NA	TRBV19	NA	TRBJ1-1	TGTGCCAGTACCCTTGGCTCAAACACTGAAGCTTTCTTT	CASTLGSNTEAFF
NA	TRBV7-9	NA	TRBJ1-5	TGTGCCAGCAGCTGGGGAGGAAATAGCAATCAGCCCCAGCATTTT	CASSWGGNSNQPQHF
NA	TRBV7-9	NA	TRBJ2-7	TGTGCCAGCAGCCCAAACGGAGCAGCCCAGGACTCCTTTTCCTACGAGCAGTACTTC	CASSPNGAAQDSFSYEQYF
TRBD1	TRBV28	few	TRBJ1-2	TGTGCCAGCAACGTCCCGGGACAGGGGAGGAGGGGCTACACCTTC	CASNVPGQGRRGYTF
NA	TRBV7-3	NA	TRBJ1-2	TGTGCCAGCAGCGTCGACAGCCTAAACTATGGCTACACCTTC	CASSVDSLNYGYTF
TRBD2	TRBV6-5	NA	TRBJ2-7	TGTGCCAGCAGACCTAGCGGGAGAAATATCTACGAGCAGTACTTC	CASRPSGRNIYEQYF
TRBD1	TRBV28	NA	TRBJ1-4	TGTGCCAGCAGTGGTAGACAGGGAGAAAAACTGTTTTTT	CASSGRQGEKLFF
NA	TRBV5-1	NA	TRBJ2-7	TGCGCCACCAGACCGGGATTCAACTCCTACGAGCAGTACTTC	CATRPGFNSYEQYF
TRBD2	TRBV6-1	NA	TRBJ2-1	TGTGCCAGCAGATGGACTAGCGGGGGTTACAATGAGCAGTTCTTC	CASRWTSGGYNEQFF
TRBD2	TRBV15	NA	TRBJ2-1	TGTGCCACCAGCAATAGCGGGTCATCCTACAATGAGCAGTTCTTC	CATSNSGSSYNEQFF
TRBD1	TRBV19	NA	TRBJ1-2	TGTGCCAGTAGTAGGACCACGCAACCCGGACAGGAGGGTGGCTACACCTTC	CASSRTTQPGQEGGYTF